This T cell receptor beta chain emerged from a study of CD8+ T cells in alopecia areata. Study-wide background: Oral tofacitinib, 5 to 10 mg twice daily, was given in an open-label trial. Severity scores in treated patients reflected the percentage of scalp affected.

Study-level findings and limits: Having just one nonresponder leaves the connection between baseline CD8+ expansion and response unresolved. Affected lesional scalp, above all in alopecia totalis/universalis, was more clonal than normal scalp.

CDR3 length equals 13 residues. The germline V gene encodes CDR1 MGHRA and CDR2 YSYEKL. Trimming removed 0 bases from V and 8 bases from J, with 9 bases in between. This clone turned up a few times. Antigen unknown. Described treatment: oral pan-JAK inhibitor, 5-10 mg twice daily. RNA extraction and reverse transcription yielded cDNA as sequencing template. The method was immunoSEQ multiplex PCR; TCRdb's version includes in-frame clones alone and lacks a portion of them. The data show about 160,000 clones, about three fifths seen once. The receptor was isolated from a human donor with alopecia areata. This specimen consisted of CD4+ T cells sorted from blood, obtained at week 4, from a patient treated with tofacitinib. The chain employs TRBV4-1 and TRBJ2-3; no clear D. Here the CDR3 DNA reads TGCGCCAGCAGCCAAGATCGGTTCGGTACGCAGTATTTT. This translates into CASSQDRFGTQYF.